One sample yielded the 10 T cell receptor beta chains listed below, sequenced in a study of T cells in Graves' hyperthyroidism and ophthalmopathy (dated by TCRdb to between 2018 and 2020). The library was prepared using multiplex PCR. Sequenced using an Illumina HiSeq 2000. Amplification of TCR beta CDR3 regions was carried out from RNA transcripts. For the first round of RT-PCR on the TCR CDR3, the HTBI primer set was used together with the Qiagen OneStep RT-PCR kit. Using fastp trimming at Q25 and MiXCR clonotype assembly, TCRdb reanalyzed the public sequencing data and kept in-frame beta chains. CDR3 protein sequences are deduplicated, and each keeps its most common genes and DNA. The sample table contains hundreds of thousands of distinct CDR3 sequences; only one count was recorded for 24% of them. The top ten hold 30% to 40% of the sample. Sequenced sample: blood. These receptors were collected from a middle-aged woman with Graves' ophthalmopathy.

This clonotype was detected many times. This chain links TRBV18 with TRBJ1-2; no clear D. The CDR3 is 13 amino acids. Trimming pared 3 bases from V and 3 bases from J, leaving 8 bases between. Per the germline V gene, CDR1 is KGHSH and CDR2 is LQKENI. For the CDR3, the DNA is TGTGCCAGCTCACCCACCCTCGACTATGGCTACACCTTC. Encoded protein: CASSPTLDYGYTF.

This clonotype was seen at least ten times. This CDR3 reads CASSRNVRGMNTEAFF. DNA of the CDR3: TGCGCCAGCAGTAGGAACGTCAGGGGCATGAACACTGAAGCTTTCTTT. The rearrangement links TRBV5-1 to TRBJ1-1; possible D gene TRBD1, 6 bases. Germline CDR1 is SGHRS and CDR2 is YFSETQ. Trimming removed 5 bases from V and 0 bases from J, with 17 bases in between. CDR3 length: 16 amino acids.

In this sample, this clonotype turned up many times. The chain employs TRBV7-8 and TRBJ2-5; 12 nucleotides match TRBD2. The CDR3 has 18 residues. Per germline, CDR1 SGHVS and CDR2 FQNEAQ. V shed 4 bases and J 1 base; nucleotides not matched to a gene: 10. This chain's CDR3 is CASSSPGGLAGPQETQYF. The CDR3 DNA follows: TGTGCCAGCAGCTCCCCTGGAGGACTAGCGGGGCCCCAAGAGACCCAGTACTTC.

This rearrangement joins TRBV20-1 to TRBJ1-2; the D gene is possibly TRBD1 (5 bases). Per germline, CDR1 DFQATT and CDR2 SNEGSKA (reference sequence). This CDR3 spans 13 amino acids. V was clipped by 0 bases and J by 7 bases, with 12 bases between them. CDR3 in DNA: TGCAGTGCTAGAGAGGGAAGGGGCTTTGGCTACACCTTC. It translates to CSAREGRGFGYTF.

This chain links TRBV6-1 with TRBJ2-5; D not certain. Germline-derived CDR1 and CDR2 are MNHNS and SASEGT. The ends were cut back, 6 bases at V and 4 bases at J, with 12 bases in the middle. This CDR3 comprises 13 residues. CDR3 sequence reads: CASRMRRLETQYF. In DNA, the CDR3 is TGTGCCAGCAGGATGAGGCGTCTAGAGACCCAGTACTTC.

This clonotype was seen many times. This chain joins TRBV5-1 and TRBJ2-7, with 7 bases identical to TRBD2. The germline V gene encodes CDR1 SGHRS and CDR2 YFSETQ. This CDR3 spans 15 amino acids. Trimming took 3 bases from V and 7 from J; bases not matched to a gene: 13. The CDR3 reads CASSSTPAGTDEQYF. The CDR3 DNA reads as TGCGCCAGCAGCTCTACTCCAGCGGGGACGGATGAGCAGTACTTC. Full variable domain (remainder filled in from reference TRBV5-1 and TRBJ2-7): KAGVTQTPRYLIKTRGQQVTLSCSPISGHRSVSWYQQTPGQGLQFLFEYFSETQRNKGNFPGRFSGRQFSNSRSEMNVSTLELGDSALYLCASSSTPAGTDEQYFGPGTRLTVT.

The rearrangement joins TRBV11-2 to TRBJ2-7, with D perhaps matching TRBD2 (6 bases). The V gene lost 6 bases and the J gene lost 7 bases, with 19 bases spanning the gap. Germline CDR1 SGHAT, CDR2 FQNNGV. The CDR3 spans 14 residues. The CDR3 sequence: CASRLIGLPFEQYF. The CDR3, as DNA: TGTGCCAGCAGGTTAATCGGACTACCTTTTGAGCAGTACTTC.

V gene TRBV20-1 combines with J gene TRBJ1-2, with no clear D. Trimming removed 6 bases at V and 0 bases at J, with 11 bases between. This CDR3 region has 13 residues. The V gene's germline CDR1 is DFQATT and CDR2 SNEGSKA (reference sequence). The CDR3 nucleotides are TGCAGTGCGCAGCCAGGAACTAACTATGGCTACACCTTC. Translated, it gives CSAQPGTNYGYTF.

The chain carries TRBV7-2 and TRBJ1-2; 8 nucleotides align to TRBD1. Trimming at V came to 6 bases and at J to 4 bases, leaving 10 bases not matched to a gene. This CDR3 is 15 amino acids long. CDR1 and CDR2 (germline): SGHTA, FQGNSA. As DNA, the CDR3 is TGTGCCAGCAGTTTGAGGCGGCAGGGGGCCTATGGCTACACCTTC. It yields the protein CASSLRRQGAYGYTF.

This clonotype was seen ten or more times. The CDR3 sequence: CASSLYRSQNTEAFF. CDR3 DNA sequence: TGTGCCAGCAGCTTGTACCGGAGTCAGAACACTGAAGCTTTCTTT. The J gene is TRBJ1-1, the V gene TRBV5-5; no reliable D call. The CDR3 has 15 residues. Germline CDR1 reads SGHKS; CDR2 reads YYEKEE (reference sequence). With 1 base removed from V and 1 base from J, the gap between germline ends came to 11 bases.